This T cell receptor (beta chain) derives from a study of regulatory T cells in long-lasting Graves disease. This sample's time point: newly diagnosed GD, antithyroid drugs for less than 3 months. PBMC RNA served as the TCR library source. Per the germline V gene, CDR1 is SGHRS and CDR2 is YFSETQ. CDR3 size: 16 residues. V lost 0 bases to trimming and J lost 0 bases, with 10 bases between them. Both iRepertoire HTBI primers and Arm-PCR of CDR3 regions were used to build the TCR beta libraries. TCRdb itself ran the multiplex PCR reads through MiXCR, one entry per CDR3 protein. The sample carries about 440,000 distinct CDR3 sequences, around 15% recorded once. In the case of this clonotype: The target antigen is unknown.

Study-level results: Compared with new cases, persistent Graves' patients showed reduced TCR diversity.

These data also featured in a second study, about T cells in Graves' hyperthyroidism and ophthalmopathy. As reported in that work: HTBI primers were employed in a first-round RT-PCR of the TCR CDR3.

This material consisted of peripheral blood mononuclear cells (PBMCs), taken at new diagnosis, from a patient treated with antithyroid drugs. This sequence originates from a woman in her twenties or thirties with Graves disease. The J gene is TRBJ1-3, the V gene TRBV5-1; no firm D call. The chain's CDR3 is CASSLVGPDSGNTIYF. CDR3 bases: TGCGCCAGCAGCTTGGTTGGCCCGGACTCTGGAAACACCATATATTTT.